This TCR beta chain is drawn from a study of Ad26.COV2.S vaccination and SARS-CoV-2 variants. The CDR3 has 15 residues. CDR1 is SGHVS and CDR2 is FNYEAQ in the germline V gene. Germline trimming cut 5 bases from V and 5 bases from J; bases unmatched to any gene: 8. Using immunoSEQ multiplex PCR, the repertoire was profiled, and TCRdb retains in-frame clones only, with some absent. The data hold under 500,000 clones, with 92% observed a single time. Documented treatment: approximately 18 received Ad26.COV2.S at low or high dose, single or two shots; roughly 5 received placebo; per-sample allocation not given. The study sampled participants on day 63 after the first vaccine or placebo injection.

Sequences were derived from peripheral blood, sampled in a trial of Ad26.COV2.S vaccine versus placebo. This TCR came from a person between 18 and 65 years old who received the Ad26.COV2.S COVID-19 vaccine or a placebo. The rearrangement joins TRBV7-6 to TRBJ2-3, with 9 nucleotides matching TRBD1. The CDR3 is CASSVTGGDLDTQYF. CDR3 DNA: TGTGCCAGCAGCGTGACAGGGGGAGACTTAGATACGCAGTATTTT.